This T cell receptor (beta chain) is from a study of T-cell reconstitution after alpha-beta-depleted transplantation in children (dated by TCRdb to the mid-2010s). Regarding the research as a whole: Using TCR repertoire profiling, the study quantitatively followed how T-cell immune reconstitution unfolded in children after TCRalphabeta/CD19-depleted allogeneic hematopoietic cell transplantation. Study-level results and caveats: In some patients, the high TCRbeta diversity seen at day 60 was put down to recipient T cells and intrathymic progenitors that had survived conditioning. Over the following months the frequencies of hyperexpanded clones went down, and after one year T-cell counts and TCRbeta diversity were mostly credited to newly produced T cells. About two months after transplant, the apparently early recovery of alphabetaT-cell counts reportedly depended on just several hundred clones that had expanded rapidly and came from non-depleted graft cells.

This clonotype came up a few times. Its recognized antigen is unknown. The sample holds no much larger clone one base away, and base qualities are not on file. Library preparation used PCR. Instrument used: Illumina HiSeq 2500. Molecular barcoding was employed in the preparation of TCR libraries, with unique molecular identifiers being used to normalize TCRbeta repertoire quantification. Through fastp at Q25 and MiXCR, TCRdb rebuilt clones from the public reads, retaining in-frame beta chains. Duplicate CDR3 protein sequences are folded into a single record with the most common DNA and genes. For this sample the table gives some 600,000 distinct CDR3 sequences, of which 10% to 15% were detected only once. The ten largest clones add up to 2.2% of the sample. The germline V gene supplies CDR1 ENHRY and CDR2 SYGVKD. Measured from the cysteine to the phenylalanine, the CDR3 is 15 residues long. The read is trimmed to its CDR3 DNA, 45 bases read in frame from base 1. Here V drops 2 bases and J drops 1 base, and the junction holds 4 bases not matched to any gene.

The sample's treatment or condition label, in plain terms: allogeneic hematopoietic cell transplantation with graft depleted of TCRalphabeta T cells and CD19 B cells. The transplant recipients were children given TCRalphabeta/CD19-depleted allogeneic hematopoietic cell grafts. The chain couples TRBV10-3 to TRBJ2-7; 8 of the junction bases match TRBD1. This sequence was found in a male patient younger than 18 who had a stem cell transplant for acute myeloid leukemia, so the T cells may come from the graft donor. Sequencing was performed on PBMCs, mostly from graft donor cells, taken 360 days after TCRalphabeta/CD19-depleted stem cell transplant. CDR3 reads: CAISEQGQVSYEQYF. The DNA sequence is given as TGTGCCATCAGTGAGCAGGGACAGGTGTCCTACGAGCAGTACTTC.